This TCR beta chain comes out of a study of T cells in Graves' hyperthyroidism and ophthalmopathy. Points from the study as a whole: Most expanded thyroid clonotypes above 0.001 recurred in blood.

RNA transcripts were the template for amplifying TCR beta CDR3 regions. With the HTBI primer set, the TCR CDR3 went through a first round of RT-PCR. TCRdb re-called the multiplex PCR reads through MiXCR, storing one row per CDR3 protein. This sample has around 250,000 distinct CDR3 sequences, with over 15% found just once. The CDR3 has 14 amino acids. Germline CDR1 reads SGHAT; CDR2 reads FQNNGV. With 5 bases removed from V and 5 bases from J, the gap between germline ends came to 15 bases. Remarks on this clonotype: No antigen is known for it.

Sequencing was done on a sample of blood. The chain is built from TRBV11-2 and TRBJ2-5; either TRBD1 or TRBD2 may fit D (6 bases each). The receptor's source is a woman aged 18-35 years with Graves' ophthalmopathy. DNA of the CDR3: TGTGCCAGCAGCCACGGAAGGGGGAGGGAGACCCAGTACTTC. It codes for CASSHGRGRETQYF.